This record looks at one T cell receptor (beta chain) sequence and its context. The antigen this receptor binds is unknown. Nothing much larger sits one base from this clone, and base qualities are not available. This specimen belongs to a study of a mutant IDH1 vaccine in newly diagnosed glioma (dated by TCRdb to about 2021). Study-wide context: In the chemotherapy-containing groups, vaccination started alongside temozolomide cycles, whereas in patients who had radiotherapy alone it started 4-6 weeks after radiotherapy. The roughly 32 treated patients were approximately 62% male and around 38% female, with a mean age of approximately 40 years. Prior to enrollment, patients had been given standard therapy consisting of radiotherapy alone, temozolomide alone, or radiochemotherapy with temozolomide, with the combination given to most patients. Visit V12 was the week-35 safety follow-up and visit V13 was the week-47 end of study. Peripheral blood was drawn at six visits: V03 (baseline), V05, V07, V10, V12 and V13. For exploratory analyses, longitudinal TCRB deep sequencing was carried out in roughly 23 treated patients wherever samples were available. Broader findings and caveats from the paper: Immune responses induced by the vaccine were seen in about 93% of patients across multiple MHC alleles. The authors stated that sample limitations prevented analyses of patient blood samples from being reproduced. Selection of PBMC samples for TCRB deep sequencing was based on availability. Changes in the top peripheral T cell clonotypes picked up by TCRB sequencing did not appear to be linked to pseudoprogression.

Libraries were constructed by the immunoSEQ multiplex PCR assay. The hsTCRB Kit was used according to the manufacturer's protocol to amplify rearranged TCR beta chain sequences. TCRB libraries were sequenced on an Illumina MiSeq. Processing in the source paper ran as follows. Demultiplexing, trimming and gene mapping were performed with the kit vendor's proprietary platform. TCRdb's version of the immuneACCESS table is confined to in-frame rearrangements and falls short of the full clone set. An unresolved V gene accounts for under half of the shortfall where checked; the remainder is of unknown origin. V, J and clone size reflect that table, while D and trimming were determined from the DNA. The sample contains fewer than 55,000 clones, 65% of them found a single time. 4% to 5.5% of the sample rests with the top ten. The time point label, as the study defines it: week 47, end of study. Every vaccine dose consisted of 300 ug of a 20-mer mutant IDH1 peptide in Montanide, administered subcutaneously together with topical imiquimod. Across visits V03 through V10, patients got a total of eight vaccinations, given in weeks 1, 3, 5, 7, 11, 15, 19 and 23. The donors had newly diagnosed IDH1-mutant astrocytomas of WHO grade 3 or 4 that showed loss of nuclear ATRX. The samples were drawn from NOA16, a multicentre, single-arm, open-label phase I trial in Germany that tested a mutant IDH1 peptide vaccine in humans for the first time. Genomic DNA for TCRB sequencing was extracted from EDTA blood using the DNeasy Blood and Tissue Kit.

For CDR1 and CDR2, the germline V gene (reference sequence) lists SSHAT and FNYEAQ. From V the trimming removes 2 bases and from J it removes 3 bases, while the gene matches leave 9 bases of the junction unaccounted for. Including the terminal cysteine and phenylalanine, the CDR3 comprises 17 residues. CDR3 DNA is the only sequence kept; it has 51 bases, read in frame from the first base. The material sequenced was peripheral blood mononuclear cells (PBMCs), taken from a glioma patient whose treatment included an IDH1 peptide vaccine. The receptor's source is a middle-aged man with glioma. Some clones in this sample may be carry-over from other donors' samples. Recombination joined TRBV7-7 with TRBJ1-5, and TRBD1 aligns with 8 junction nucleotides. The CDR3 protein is CASSLSLDRVNNQPQHF. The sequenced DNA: TGTGCCAGCAGCTTAAGTCTGGACAGGGTCAACAATCAGCCCCAGCATTTT.